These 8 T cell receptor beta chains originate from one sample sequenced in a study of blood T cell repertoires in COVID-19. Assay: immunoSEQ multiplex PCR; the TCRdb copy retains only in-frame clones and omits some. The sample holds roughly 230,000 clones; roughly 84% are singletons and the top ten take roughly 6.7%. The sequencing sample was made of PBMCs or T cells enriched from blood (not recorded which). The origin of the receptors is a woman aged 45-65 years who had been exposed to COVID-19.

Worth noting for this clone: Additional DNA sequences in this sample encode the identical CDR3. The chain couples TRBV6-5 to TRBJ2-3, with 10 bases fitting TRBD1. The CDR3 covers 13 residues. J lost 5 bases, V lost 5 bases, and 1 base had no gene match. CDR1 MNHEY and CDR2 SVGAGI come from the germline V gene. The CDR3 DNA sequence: TGTGCCAGCAGTCGGGACAGGGGAGATACGCAGTATTTT. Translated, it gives CASSRDRGDTQYF.

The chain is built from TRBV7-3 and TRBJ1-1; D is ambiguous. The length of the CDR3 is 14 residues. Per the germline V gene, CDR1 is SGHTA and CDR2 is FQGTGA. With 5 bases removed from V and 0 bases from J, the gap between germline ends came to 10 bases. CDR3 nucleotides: TGTGCCAGCAGCCCGGGGTCCATGAACACTGAAGCTTTCTTT. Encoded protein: CASSPGSMNTEAFF.

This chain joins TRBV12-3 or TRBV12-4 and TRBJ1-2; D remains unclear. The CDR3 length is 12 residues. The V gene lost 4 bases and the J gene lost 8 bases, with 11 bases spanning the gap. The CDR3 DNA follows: TGTGCCAGCAGTTCCCCGGGAGGGGGCTACACCTTC. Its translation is CASSSPGGGYTF.

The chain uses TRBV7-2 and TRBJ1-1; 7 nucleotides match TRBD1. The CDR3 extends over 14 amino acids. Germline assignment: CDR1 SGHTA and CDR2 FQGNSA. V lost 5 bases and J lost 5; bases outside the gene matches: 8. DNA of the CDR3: TGTGCCAGCAGCACTGACAGGGTCCGAACTGAAGCTTTCTTT. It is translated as CASSTDRVRTEAFF. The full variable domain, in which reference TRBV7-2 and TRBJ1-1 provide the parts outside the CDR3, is GAGVSQSPSNKVTEKGKDVELRCDPISGHTALYWYRQSLGQGLEFLIYFQGNSAPDKSGLPSDRFSAERTGGSVSTLTIQRTQQEDSAVYLCASSTDRVRTEAFFGQGTRLTVV.

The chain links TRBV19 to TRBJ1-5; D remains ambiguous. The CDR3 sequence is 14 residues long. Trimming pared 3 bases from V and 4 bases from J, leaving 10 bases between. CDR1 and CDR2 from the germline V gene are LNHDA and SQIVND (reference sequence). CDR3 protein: CASSIVAWNQPQHF. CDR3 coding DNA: TGTGCCAGTAGTATCGTGGCATGGAATCAGCCCCAGCATTTT.

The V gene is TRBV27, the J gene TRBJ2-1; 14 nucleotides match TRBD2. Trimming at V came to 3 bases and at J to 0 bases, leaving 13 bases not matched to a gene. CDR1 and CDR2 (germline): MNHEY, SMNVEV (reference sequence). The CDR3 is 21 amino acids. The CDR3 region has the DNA TGTGCCAGCAGTTTTGACCCCGGTAAGACTAGCGGGGGGGGCTCCTACAATGAGCAGTTCTTC. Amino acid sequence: CASSFDPGKTSGGGSYNEQFF.

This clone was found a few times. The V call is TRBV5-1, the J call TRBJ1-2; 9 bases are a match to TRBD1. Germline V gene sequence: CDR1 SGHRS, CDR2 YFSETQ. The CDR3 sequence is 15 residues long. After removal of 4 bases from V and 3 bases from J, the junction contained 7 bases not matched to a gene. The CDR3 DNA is TGCGCCAGCAGCCAGGGACAGGGAGGGCACTATGGCTACACCTTC. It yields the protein CASSQGQGGHYGYTF.

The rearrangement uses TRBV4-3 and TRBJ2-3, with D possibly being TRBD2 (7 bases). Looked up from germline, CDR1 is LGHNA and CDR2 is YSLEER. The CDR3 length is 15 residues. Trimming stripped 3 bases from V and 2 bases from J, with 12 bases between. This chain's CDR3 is CASSQAGALTDTQYF. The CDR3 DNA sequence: TGCGCCAGCAGCCAGGCGGGGGCTCTCACAGATACGCAGTATTTT.